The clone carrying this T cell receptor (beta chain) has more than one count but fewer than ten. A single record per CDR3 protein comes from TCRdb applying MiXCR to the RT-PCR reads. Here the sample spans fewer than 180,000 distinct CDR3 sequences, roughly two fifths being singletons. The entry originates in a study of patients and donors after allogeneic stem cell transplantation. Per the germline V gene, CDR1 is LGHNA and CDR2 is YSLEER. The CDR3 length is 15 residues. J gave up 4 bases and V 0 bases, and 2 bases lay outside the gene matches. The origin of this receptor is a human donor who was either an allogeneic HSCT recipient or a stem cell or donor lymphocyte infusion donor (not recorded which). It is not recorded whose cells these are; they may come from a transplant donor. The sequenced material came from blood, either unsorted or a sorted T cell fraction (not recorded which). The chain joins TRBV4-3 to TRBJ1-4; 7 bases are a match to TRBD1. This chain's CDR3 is CASSQEGTVNEKLFF. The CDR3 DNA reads TGCGCCAGCAGCCAAGAGGGGACAGTTAATGAAAAACTGTTTTTT.